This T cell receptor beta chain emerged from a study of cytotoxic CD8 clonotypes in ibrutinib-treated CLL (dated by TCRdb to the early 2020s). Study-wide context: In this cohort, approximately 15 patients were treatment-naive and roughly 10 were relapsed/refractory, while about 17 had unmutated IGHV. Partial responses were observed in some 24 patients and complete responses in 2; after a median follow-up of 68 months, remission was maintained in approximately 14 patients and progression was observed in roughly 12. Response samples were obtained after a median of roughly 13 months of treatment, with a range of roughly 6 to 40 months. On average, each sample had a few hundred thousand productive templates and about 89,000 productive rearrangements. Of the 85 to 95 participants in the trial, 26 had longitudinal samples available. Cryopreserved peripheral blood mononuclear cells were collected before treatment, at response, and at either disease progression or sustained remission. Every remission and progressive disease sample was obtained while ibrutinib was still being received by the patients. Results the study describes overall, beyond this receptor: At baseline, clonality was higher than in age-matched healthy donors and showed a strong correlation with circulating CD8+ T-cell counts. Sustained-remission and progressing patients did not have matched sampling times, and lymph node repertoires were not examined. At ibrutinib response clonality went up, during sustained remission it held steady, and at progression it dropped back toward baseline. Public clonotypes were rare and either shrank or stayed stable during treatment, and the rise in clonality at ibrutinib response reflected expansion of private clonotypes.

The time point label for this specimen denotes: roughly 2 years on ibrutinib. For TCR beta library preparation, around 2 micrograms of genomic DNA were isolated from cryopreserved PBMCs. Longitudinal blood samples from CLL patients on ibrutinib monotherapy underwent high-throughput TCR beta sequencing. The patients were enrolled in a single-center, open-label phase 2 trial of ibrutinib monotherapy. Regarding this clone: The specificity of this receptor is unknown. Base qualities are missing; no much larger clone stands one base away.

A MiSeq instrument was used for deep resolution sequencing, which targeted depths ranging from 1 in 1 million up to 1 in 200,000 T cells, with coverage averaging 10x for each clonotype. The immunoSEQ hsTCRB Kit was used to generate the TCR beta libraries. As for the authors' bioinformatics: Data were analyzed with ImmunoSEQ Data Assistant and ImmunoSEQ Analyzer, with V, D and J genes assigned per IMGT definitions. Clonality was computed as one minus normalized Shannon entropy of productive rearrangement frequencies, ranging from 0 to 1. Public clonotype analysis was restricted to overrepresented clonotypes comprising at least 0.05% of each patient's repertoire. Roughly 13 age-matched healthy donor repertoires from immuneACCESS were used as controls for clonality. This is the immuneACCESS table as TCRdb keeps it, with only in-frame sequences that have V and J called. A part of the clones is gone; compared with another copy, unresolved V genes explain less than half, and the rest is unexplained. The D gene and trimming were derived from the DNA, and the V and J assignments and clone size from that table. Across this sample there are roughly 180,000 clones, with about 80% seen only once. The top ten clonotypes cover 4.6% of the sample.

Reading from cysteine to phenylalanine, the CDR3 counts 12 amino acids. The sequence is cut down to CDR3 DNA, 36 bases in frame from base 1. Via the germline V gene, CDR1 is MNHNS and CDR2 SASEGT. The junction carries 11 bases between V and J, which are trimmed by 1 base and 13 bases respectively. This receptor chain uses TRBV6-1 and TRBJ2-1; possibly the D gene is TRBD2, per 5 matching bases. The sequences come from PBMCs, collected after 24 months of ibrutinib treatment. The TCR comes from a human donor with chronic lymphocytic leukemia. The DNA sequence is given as TGTGCCAGCAGTGAAGGGCGGGCCCAACAGTTCTTC. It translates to CASSEGRAQQFF.